These 12 T cell receptor beta chains came from one sample sequenced in a study of cytomegalovirus exposure and HLA in healthy donors. Assay: immunoSEQ multiplex PCR; the TCRdb copy retains only in-frame clones and omits some. The data contain fewer than 350,000 clones, roughly 90% of them singletons. Specimen: PBMCs. The source is a woman under 30 in good health and CMV-seronegative.

This chain links TRBV6-5 with TRBJ2-1; 9 bases are a match to TRBD1. Trimming at V came to 6 bases and at J to 7 bases, leaving 7 bases not matched to a gene. The CDR3 sequence is 14 residues long. Germline V gene lookup returns CDR1 MNHEY and CDR2 SVGAGI. CDR3: CASRKGQGWNEQFF. Here the CDR3 DNA reads TGTGCCAGCAGGAAGGGACAGGGTTGGAATGAGCAGTTCTTC.

The chain uses TRBV28 and TRBJ1-2; D ambiguous. Germline V gene data show CDR1 as MDHEN and CDR2 as SYDVKM. The CDR3 is 11 residues long. Trimming took 5 bases from V and 5 from J, leaving 6 bases between them. DNA of the CDR3: TGTGCCAGCAGTCTTCAGTATGGCTACACCTTC. This sequence encodes CASSLQYGYTF.

The chain is built from TRBV7-9 and TRBJ1-2, with D maybe TRBD1 (5 bases). This CDR3 comprises 17 residues. Trimming took off 1 base at V and 3 bases at J, with 18 bases between the two ends. Germline CDR1 and CDR2: SEHNR and FQNEAQ (reference sequence). CDR3 DNA sequence: TGTGCCAGCAGCTTAGAATCGACAGCCACCCGGGACTATGGCTACACCTTC. Translation: CASSLESTATRDYGYTF.

The V and J genes are TRBV10-3 and TRBJ2-6, with 10 positions matching TRBD1. This CDR3 contains 17 residues. V gave up 6 bases and J gave up 4 bases; unmatched junction bases: 9. Looked up from germline, CDR1 is ENHRY and CDR2 is SYGVKD. This CDR3 reads CAIRPGQGLWGANVLTF. CDR3 coding DNA: TGTGCCATCAGACCGGGACAGGGGTTGTGGGGGGCCAACGTCCTGACTTTC.

The J gene is TRBJ2-7, the V gene TRBV27, with 14 bases fitting TRBD2. Germline CDR1 MNHEY, CDR2 SMNVEV (reference sequence). J was trimmed by 3 bases and V by 8 bases; bases with no gene match: 3. The CDR3 contains 14 residues. CDR3 protein: CASGGLAGVYEQYF. DNA of the CDR3: TGTGCCAGCGGGGGACTAGCGGGAGTCTACGAGCAGTACTTC.

The table lists this clone with a few counts. The chain carries TRBV27 and TRBJ2-7, with 9 bases aligning to TRBD2. CDR1 is MNHEY, CDR2 SMNVEV, per germline (reference sequence). The J segment lost 2 bases and the V segment lost 4 bases, leaving 6 bases of the junction unmatched. The CDR3 contains 15 residues. This CDR3 reads CASSSLAGLTYEQYF. CDR3 in DNA: TGTGCCAGCAGTTCACTAGCGGGTCTAACCTACGAGCAGTACTTC.

The V gene is TRBV28, the J gene TRBJ2-7; 7 positions match TRBD2. Germline V CDR1 and CDR2: MDHEN, SYDVKM. V dropped 4 bases and J dropped 2; count of bases not matched to a gene: 14. This CDR3 contains 17 residues. This CDR3 is CASSWPAPGRQAYEQYF. The CDR3 DNA reads as TGTGCCAGCAGTTGGCCAGCCCCCGGGAGGCAGGCCTACGAGCAGTACTTC.

The gene calls are TRBV6-5 and TRBJ2-2; a weak D match, TRBD2 (6 bases). This CDR3 has 16 residues. CDR1 is MNHEY, CDR2 SVGAGI, per germline. V lost 4 bases, J lost 1 base, and 13 bases lay in between. The CDR3 loop is CASSFPSAMNTGELFF. CDR3 nucleotide sequence: TGTGCCAGCAGTTTTCCTAGCGCCATGAACACCGGGGAGCTGTTTTTT.

The chain employs TRBV9 and TRBJ2-7; 7 bases line up with TRBD1. CDR3 length: 14 residues. Looked up from germline, CDR1 is SGDLS and CDR2 is YYNGEE. With V trimmed by 3 bases and J by 2 bases, 5 bases remained unmatched. CDR3 nucleotides: TGTGCCAGCAGCGATGGGACAGTCACCTACGAGCAGTACTTC. This translates into CASSDGTVTYEQYF.

The CDR3 region is CASSRQLSYEQYF. The CDR3 DNA is TGCGCCAGCAGCCGACAGCTCTCCTACGAGCAGTACTTC. The chain employs TRBV4-1 and TRBJ2-7; the D gene is possibly TRBD1 (5 bases). Deletions cut 4 bases from V and 0 bases from J, with 7 bases between. Germline-derived CDR1 and CDR2 are MGHRA and YSYEKL. This CDR3 has 13 residues.

This clone was seen just once. This CDR3 is CASSPLAADRGYTF. DNA for the CDR3: TGTGCCAGCAGTCCGCTGGCGGCAGACCGTGGCTACACCTTC. This chain uses TRBV28 with TRBJ1-2; the D is unclear. In germline, CDR1 is MDHEN, CDR2 SYDVKM. V lost 5 bases and J lost 7, with 17 bases in between. This CDR3 has 14 residues.

The chain couples TRBV28 to TRBJ1-1; perhaps TRBD1 as D (5 bases). The germline V gene has CDR1 MDHEN and CDR2 SYDVKM. The CDR3 covers 14 residues. The germline V and J ends were trimmed by 4 bases and 7 bases, with 16 bases remaining between them. The CDR3 sequence is CASSSPQGPNEAFF. The CDR3 DNA is TGTGCCAGCAGTTCACCCCAGGGCCCTAATGAAGCTTTCTTT.